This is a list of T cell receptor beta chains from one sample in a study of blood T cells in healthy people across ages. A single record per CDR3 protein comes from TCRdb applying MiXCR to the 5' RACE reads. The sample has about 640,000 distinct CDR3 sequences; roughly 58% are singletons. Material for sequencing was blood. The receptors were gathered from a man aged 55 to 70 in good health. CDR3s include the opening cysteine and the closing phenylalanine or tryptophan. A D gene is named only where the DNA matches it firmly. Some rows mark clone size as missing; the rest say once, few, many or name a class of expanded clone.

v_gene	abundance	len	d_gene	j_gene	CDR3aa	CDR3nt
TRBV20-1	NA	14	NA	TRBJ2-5	CSVSRGAIQETQYF	TGCAGTGTCTCCCGCGGGGCTATCCAAGAGACCCAGTACTTC
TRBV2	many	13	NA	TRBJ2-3	CAQSGGGTDTQYF	TGTGCCCAGAGCGGAGGGGGCACAGATACGCAGTATTTT
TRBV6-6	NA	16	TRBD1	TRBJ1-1	CASSSSGTGDRTEAFF	TGTGCCAGCAGTTCCTCCGGGACAGGGGACCGCACTGAAGCTTTCTTT
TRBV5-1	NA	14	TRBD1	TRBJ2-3	CASSNRQGPDTQYF	TGCGCCAGCAGCAACCGACAGGGTCCAGATACGCAGTATTTT
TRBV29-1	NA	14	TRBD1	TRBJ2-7	CSVFTGTGVYEQYF	TGCAGCGTTTTCACCGGGACAGGGGTATACGAGCAGTACTTC
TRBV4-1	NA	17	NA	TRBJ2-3	CASSQVGGRVGTDTQYF	TGCGCCAGCAGCCAAGTGGGCGGCCGGGTTGGCACAGATACGCAGTATTTT
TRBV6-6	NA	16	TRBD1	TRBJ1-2	CASSFNRDRFLYGYTF	TGTGCCAGCAGTTTTAACCGGGACAGGTTCCTCTATGGCTACACCTTC
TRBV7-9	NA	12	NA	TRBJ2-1	CASSLAPAEQFF	TGTGCCAGCAGCTTAGCGCCGGCTGAGCAGTTCTTC
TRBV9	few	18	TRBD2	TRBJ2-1	CASSVEGNLGTRQDEQFF	TGTGCCAGCAGCGTAGAAGGGAACCTGGGGACTAGGCAGGATGAGCAGTTCTTC
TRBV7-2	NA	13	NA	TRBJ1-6	CASSLAVSSPLHF	TGTGCCAGCAGCTTAGCGGTTTCTTCACCCCTCCACTTT
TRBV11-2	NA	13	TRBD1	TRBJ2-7	CASSKGTAYEQYF	TGTGCCAGCAGCAAGGGGACAGCTTACGAGCAGTACTTC
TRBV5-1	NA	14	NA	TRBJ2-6	CASEGSSGANVLTF	TGCGCCAGCGAGGGGAGCTCTGGGGCCAACGTCCTGACTTTC
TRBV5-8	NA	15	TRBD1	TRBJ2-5	CASSFGQGGQETQYF	TGTGCCAGCAGCTTCGGACAGGGGGGGCAAGAGACCCAGTACTTC
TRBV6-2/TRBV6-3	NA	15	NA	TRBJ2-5	CASSLIRGAGETQYF	TGTGCCAGCAGTTTAATTCGGGGGGCAGGGGAGACCCAGTACTTC
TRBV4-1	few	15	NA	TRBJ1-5	CASSQDKGSAQPQHF	TGCGCCAGCAGCCAAGATAAAGGGTCAGCTCAGCCCCAGCATTTT
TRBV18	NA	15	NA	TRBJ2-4	CASSPGKGAKNIQYF	TGTGCCAGCTCACCAGGGAAGGGAGCCAAAAACATTCAGTACTTC
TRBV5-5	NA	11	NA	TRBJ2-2	CASSLNGELFF	TGTGCCAGCAGCTTGAACGGGGAGCTGTTTTTT
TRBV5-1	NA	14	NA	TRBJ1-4	CASSFDPGGVKLFF	TGCGCCAGCAGCTTCGACCCCGGGGGCGTAAAACTGTTTTTT
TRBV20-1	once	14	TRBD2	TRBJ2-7	CSARIQRGGNEQYF	TGCAGTGCTAGAATCCAGCGGGGGGGAAACGAGCAGTACTTC
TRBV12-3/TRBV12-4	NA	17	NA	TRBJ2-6	CASSSQLQGSGANVLTF	TGTGCCAGCAGTTCGCAACTACAGGGATCTGGGGCCAACGTCCTGACTTTC
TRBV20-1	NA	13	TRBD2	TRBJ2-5	CSAPERGRKTQYF	TGCAGTGCTCCCGAGCGGGGGCGGAAGACCCAGTACTTC
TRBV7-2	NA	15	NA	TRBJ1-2	CASSFRAVAGYGYTF	TGTGCCAGCAGCTTCCGGGCAGTCGCCGGGTATGGCTACACCTTC
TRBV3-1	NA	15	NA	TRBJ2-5	CASSQDRRQQETQYF	TGTGCCAGCAGCCAAGATCGTCGGCAGCAAGAGACCCAGTACTTC
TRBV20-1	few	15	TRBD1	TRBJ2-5	CSATTGTGKGETQYF	TGCAGTGCCACGACCGGGACAGGGAAGGGAGAGACCCAGTACTTC
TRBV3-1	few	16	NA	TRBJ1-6	CASSQGIFNTGSPLHF	TGTGCCAGCAGCCAAGGAATCTTTAACACAGGTTCACCCCTCCACTTT
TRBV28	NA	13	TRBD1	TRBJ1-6	CASRQGVNSPLHF	TGTGCCAGCAGACAGGGGGTTAATTCACCCCTCCACTTT
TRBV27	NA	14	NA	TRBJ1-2	CASSSWNRVGGYTF	TGTGCCAGCAGTTCATGGAACAGGGTCGGTGGCTACACCTTC